In its sample, the clone carrying this T cell receptor beta chain was seen a few times. Its matching antigen is unknown. The record originates from a study of Graves' ophthalmopathy and Graves' hyperthyroidism. General observations from the study: Most thyroid-expanded clonotypes exceeding 0.001 frequency were also found in blood.

Additional autoimmune diseases, uncontrolled infections, pregnancy or lactation disqualified patients. Amplification targeted the TCR beta CDR3 regions, with RNA transcripts as the source material. HTBI primers primed a first-round RT-PCR, and a second-round multiplex PCR followed. TCRdb re-called the multiplex PCR reads through MiXCR, storing one row per CDR3 protein. Here the sample spans about 1.2 million distinct CDR3 sequences, about 36% being singletons. The V end was cut by 0 bases, the J end by 5 bases, with 22 bases between. The germline gives CDR1 LGHNA, CDR2 YSLEER. The CDR3 has 19 residues.

Sequenced material: peripheral blood or thyroid tissue (not recorded which). The rearrangement joins TRBV4-3 to TRBJ1-4; the D gene is possibly TRBD1 (5 bases). The clonotype originates from an adult man with Graves' hyperthyroidism. This chain's CDR3 is CASSQDRILGAGSNEKLFF. The CDR3 region has the DNA TGCGCCAGCAGCCAAGATCGGATTCTTGGGGCAGGGTCAAATGAAAAACTGTTTTTT.